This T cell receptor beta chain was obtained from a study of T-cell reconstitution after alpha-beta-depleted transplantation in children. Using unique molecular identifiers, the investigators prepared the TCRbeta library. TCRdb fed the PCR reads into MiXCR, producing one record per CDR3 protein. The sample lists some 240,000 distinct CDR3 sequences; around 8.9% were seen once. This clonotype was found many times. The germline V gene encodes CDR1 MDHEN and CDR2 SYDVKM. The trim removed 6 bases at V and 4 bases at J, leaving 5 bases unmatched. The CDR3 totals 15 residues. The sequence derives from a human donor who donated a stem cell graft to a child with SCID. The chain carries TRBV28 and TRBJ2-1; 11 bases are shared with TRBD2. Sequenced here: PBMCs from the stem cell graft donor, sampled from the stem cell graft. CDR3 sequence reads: CASSPGTSGYNEQFF. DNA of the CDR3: TGTGCCAGCAGCCCAGGGACTAGCGGTTACAATGAGCAGTTCTTC.